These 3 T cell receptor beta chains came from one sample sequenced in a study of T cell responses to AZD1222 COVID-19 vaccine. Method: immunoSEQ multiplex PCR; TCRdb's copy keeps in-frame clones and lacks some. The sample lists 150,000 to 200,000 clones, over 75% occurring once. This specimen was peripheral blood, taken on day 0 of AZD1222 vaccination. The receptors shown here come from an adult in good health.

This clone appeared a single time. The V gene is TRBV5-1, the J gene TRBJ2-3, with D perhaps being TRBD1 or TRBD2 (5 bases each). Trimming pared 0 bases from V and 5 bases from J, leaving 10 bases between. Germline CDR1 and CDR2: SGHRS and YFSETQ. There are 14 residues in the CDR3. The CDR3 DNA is TGCGCCAGCAGCTTGGGTGGGGACCTAGATACGCAGTATTTT. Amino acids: CASSLGGDLDTQYF. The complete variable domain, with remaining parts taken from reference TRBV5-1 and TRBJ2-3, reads KAGVTQTPRYLIKTRGQQVTLSCSPISGHRSVSWYQQTPGQGLQFLFEYFSETQRNKGNFPGRFSGRQFSNSRSEMNVSTLELGDSALYLCASSLGGDLDTQYFGPGTRLTVL.

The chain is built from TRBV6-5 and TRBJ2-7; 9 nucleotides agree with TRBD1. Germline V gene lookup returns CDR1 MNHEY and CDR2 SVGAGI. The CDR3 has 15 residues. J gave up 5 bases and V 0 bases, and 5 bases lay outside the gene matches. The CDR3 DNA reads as TGTGCCAGCAGTTACTCGAGGGACAGGGTAAACGAGCAGTACTTC. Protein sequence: CASSYSRDRVNEQYF.

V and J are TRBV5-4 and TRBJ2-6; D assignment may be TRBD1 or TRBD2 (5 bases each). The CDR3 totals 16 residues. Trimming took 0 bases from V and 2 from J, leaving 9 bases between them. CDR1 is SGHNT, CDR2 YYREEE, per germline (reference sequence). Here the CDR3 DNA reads TGTGCCAGCAGCTTGGTGGGGGAAGCTGGGGCCAACGTCCTGACTTTC. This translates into CASSLVGEAGANVLTF.